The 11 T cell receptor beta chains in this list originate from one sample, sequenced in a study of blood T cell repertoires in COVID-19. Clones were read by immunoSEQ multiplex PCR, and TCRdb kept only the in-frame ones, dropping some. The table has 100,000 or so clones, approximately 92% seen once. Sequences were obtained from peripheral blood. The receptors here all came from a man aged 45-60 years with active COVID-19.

The CDR3 DNA follows: TGTGCCAGCAGCTCCTTTTTGGCGGGCTCAGATACGCAGTATTTT. This translates into CASSSFLAGSDTQYF. This chain links TRBV7-9 with TRBJ2-3, with D maybe TRBD2 (5 bases). CDR3 length equals 15 residues. The germline V gene encodes CDR1 SEHNR and CDR2 FQNEAQ (reference sequence). Trimming removed 4 bases from V and 4 bases from J, with 15 bases in between.

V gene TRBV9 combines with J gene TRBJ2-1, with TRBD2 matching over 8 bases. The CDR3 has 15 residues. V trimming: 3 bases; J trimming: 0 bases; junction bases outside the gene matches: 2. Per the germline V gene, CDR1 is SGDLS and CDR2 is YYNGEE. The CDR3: CASSATSGSYNEQFF. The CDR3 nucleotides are TGTGCCAGCAGCGCTACTAGCGGCTCCTACAATGAGCAGTTCTTC.

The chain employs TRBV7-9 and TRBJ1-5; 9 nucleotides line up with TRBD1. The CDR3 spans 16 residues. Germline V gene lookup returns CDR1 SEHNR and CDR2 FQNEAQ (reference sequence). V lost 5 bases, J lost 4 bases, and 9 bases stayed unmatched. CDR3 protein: CASSAPGQGGNQPQHF. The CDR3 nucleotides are TGTGCCAGCAGCGCGCCGGGACAGGGAGGTAATCAGCCCCAGCATTTT. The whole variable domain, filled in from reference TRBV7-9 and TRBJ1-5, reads DTGVSQNPRHKITKRGQNVTFRCDPISEHNRLYWYRQTLGQGPEFLTYFQNEAQLEKSRLLSDRFSAERPKGSFSTLEIQRTEQGDSAMYLCASSAPGQGGNQPQHFGDGTRLSIL.

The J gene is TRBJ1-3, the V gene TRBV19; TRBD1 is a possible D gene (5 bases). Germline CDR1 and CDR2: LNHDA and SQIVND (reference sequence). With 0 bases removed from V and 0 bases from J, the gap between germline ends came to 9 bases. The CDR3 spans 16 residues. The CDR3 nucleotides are TGTGCCAGTAGTATAGATCGACAGAGCTCTGGAAACACCATATATTTT. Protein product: CASSIDRQSSGNTIYF.

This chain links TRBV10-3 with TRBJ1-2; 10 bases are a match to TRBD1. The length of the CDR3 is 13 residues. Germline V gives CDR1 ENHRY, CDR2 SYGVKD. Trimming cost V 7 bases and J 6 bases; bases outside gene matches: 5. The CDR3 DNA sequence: TGTGCCATCACTATAGGACAGGGGGATGGCTACACCTTC. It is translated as CAITIGQGDGYTF.

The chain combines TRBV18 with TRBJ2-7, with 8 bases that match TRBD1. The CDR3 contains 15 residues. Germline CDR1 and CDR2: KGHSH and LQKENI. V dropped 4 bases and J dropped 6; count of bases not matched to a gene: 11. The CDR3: CASSLSGRGRGEQYF. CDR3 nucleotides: TGTGCCAGCTCACTATCAGGCAGGGGGCGAGGCGAGCAGTACTTC.

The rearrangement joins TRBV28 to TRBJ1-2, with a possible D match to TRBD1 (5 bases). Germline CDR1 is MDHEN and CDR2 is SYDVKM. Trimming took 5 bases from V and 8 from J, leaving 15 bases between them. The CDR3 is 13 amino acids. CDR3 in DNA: TGTGCCAGCAGTCAAAGACAGCCGAGGGGCTACACCTTC. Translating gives CASSQRQPRGYTF.

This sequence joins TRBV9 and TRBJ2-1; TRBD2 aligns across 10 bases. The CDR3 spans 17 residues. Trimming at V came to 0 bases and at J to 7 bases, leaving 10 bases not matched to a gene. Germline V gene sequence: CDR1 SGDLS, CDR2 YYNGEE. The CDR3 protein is CASSVGLGTSEPNEQFF. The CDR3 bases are TGTGCCAGCAGCGTAGGGCTCGGGACTAGCGAGCCGAATGAGCAGTTCTTC. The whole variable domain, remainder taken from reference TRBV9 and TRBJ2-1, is DSGVTQTPKHLITATGQRVTLRCSPRSGDLSVYWYQQSLDQGLQFLIQYYNGEERAKGNILERFSAQQFPDLHSELNLSSLELGDSALYFCASSVGLGTSEPNEQFFGPGTRLTVL.

As DNA, the CDR3 is TGCACCAGCAGCCAACAGGATCAGCCCCAGCATTTT. This translates into CTSSQQDQPQHF. The chain joins TRBV1 to TRBJ1-5; the D segment call TRBD1 is taken from the table without a DNA check. TRBV1 is annotated as a pseudogene. The CDR3 is 12 amino acids.

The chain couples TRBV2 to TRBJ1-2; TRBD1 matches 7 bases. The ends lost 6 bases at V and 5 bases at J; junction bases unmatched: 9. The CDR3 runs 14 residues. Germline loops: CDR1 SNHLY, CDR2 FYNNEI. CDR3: CASSYGTATYGYTF. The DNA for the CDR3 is TGTGCCAGCAGCTATGGGACAGCTACTTATGGCTACACCTTC.

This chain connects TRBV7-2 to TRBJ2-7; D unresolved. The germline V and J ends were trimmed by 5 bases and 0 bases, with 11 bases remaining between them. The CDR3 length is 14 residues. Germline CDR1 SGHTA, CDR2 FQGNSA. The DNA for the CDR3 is TGTGCCAGCAGCCCCCTGCGGCTCTCCTACGAGCAGTACTTC. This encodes CASSPLRLSYEQYF.